Sequencing of this T cell receptor beta chain was carried out in a study of cytomegalovirus exposure and HLA in healthy donors (dated by TCRdb to 2016 to 2017). A note on the overall study: An earlier analysis of about 560 of the donors reported 276 Gb of sequence data and approximately 120 million unique TCR beta sequences obtained from 150 million to 200 million T cells. Alongside the repertoire data, information on donor age, sex, ethnicity and CMV serostatus was compiled. Among roughly 400 genotyped donors of the cohort, an average of roughly 230,000 unique TCR beta nucleotide sequences was sequenced per donor, of which 15% to 20% were non-productive. The study combined high-throughput TCR immunosequencing, statistical association of individual TCRs with disease status, and machine learning to predict cytomegalovirus infection status. Class I and class II HLA loci were covered by the typing at four-digit resolution. Several DR-DQ haplotypes were treated as single units for association and clustering because of strong linkage in the cohort. In a later genetic analysis, genome-wide SNP genotypes for about 65% of the roughly 700 donors were used, and that subset was treated as a discovery cohort. All discovery cohort repertoires had been generated on a single sequencing platform. The aim of the study was to test whether cataloging public T cell receptors could identify signatures of past pathogen exposure. To study patterns of TCR occurrence, a later analysis re-analyzed previously published TCR beta repertoires from 666 donors and added high-resolution HLA genotyping. In an earlier analysis of over 550 of the donors, high-throughput TCR beta sequencing was used to judge whether each TCR beta V gene segment behaved as functional or pseudogenic. Typing coverage varied by locus: roughly 620-640 donors for A, B, C, DRB1 and DQB1; roughly 520 for DQA1; some 610 for DPA1; approximately 450 for DPB1. In the later analysis, no new phenotypic data were used to find candidate immune exposures; instead, reliance was placed on TCR beta sequences and their occurrence across donors. Along with the approximately 700-subject first cohort, a separate validation cohort of 120 different subjects was used. The genetic ancestry cluster associated with self-reported Caucasian donors included about four fifths of the roughly 360 genotyped donors. Roughly 300 gigabases of sequencing data and 80 million or so unique TCR sequences were included in an early release covering about 700 HLA-typed donors. The study used immunosequencing to profile the T cell repertoires of approximately 650 subjects and linked those repertoires to cytomegalovirus serostatus.

In total, 500 to 700 healthy bone marrow donors made up the cohort. All cohort members were sampled while nominally healthy, although unrecorded immune exposures were likely present. The donor was CMV seronegative and was included in the group of a few hundred seronegative cohort members. A peripheral blood sample was collected from each donor, and TCR beta sequencing was performed on peripheral blood mononuclear cells. The Qiagen DNeasy Blood Extraction Kit was used to extract genomic DNA from the blood cell samples. General findings and caveats noted by the study authors: HLA typing was unavailable for some donors at each locus, so association tests used only the typed subset. In an earlier analysis of over 550 of the donors, most TCR beta V segments were observed in productive rearrangements about 90% or about 30% of the time, broadly matching IMGT annotations. Cytomegalovirus status was reported to be diagnosed by the classifier with high specificity and sensitivity in both the original and validation cohorts. A later analysis reported that several top co-occurrence clusters appeared linked to parvovirus B19, influenza, CMV and Epstein-Barr virus. Because the 87-base-pair reads could not distinguish some IMGT-functional V segments, including TRBV6-2 and TRBV6-3, those segments were excluded. It was suggested by the authors that the approach could potentially be generalized to other disease states and immunological phenotypes. This cohort had only TCR beta chains sequenced, and the lack of alpha or paired-chain data limited which features could be detected. In a later analysis, HLA-associated TCR beta chains showed more clonal expansion and lower generation probabilities than non-associated chains that were equally common. A cluster of highly shared sequence variants was judged likely to represent a technical artifact of the sequencing pipeline. Strong co-occurrence of HLA alleles, especially DR and DQ, made assigning TCR associations to individual alleles difficult. According to a later genetic analysis, donors in an Asian-associated ancestry cluster had fewer N-insertions in productive TCRs than the approximately 670-donor mean. In a later analysis, the rate of TCR association differed among HLA loci, with DRB1 alleles having the most associated TCRs and HLA-C alleles having the fewest. A further reported finding was that TCR beta sequences accurately predicted the HLA-A and HLA-B alleles for most subjects in the first cohort. Three of the identified cytomegalovirus-associated TCR beta chains were confirmed in vitro to be specific for cytomegalovirus antigens. The study listed 150 to 200 TCR beta chains as associated with cytomegalovirus. Correlated functional status among segregating V segments might reflect linkage disequilibrium, but an unknown experimental factor could not be ruled out. The presence/absence analyses assumed that sequencing depth was roughly uniform across donors, and that assumption may not be true. Most TCR sequences were seen in very few donors, while some public TCRs were found in many individuals. A later analysis associated 16,951 TCR beta sequences with specific HLA alleles at a false discovery rate of 0.05. In a later genetic analysis, a missense DCLRE1C variant was associated with V-gene and J-gene trimming of TCR beta chains, and the association was replicated in an independent cohort. Because counts were too low, 15 to 20 rarely observed V segments, including chromosome 9 orphons, were left out of the earlier analysis of some 640 of the donors. In a later analysis, most CMV-associated TCR beta chains were found to appear HLA-restricted, with HLA associations seemingly driven largely by CMV exposure. Immune exposure information for the cohort was limited to CMV serostatus.

Regarding this clone: Which antigen it targets is not known. No much larger clone exists at a distance of one base, and base qualities are not known.

Inclusive of the bounding cysteine and phenylalanine, the CDR3 is 19 residues long. Only the CDR3 part of the read is kept: 57 bases, read in frame from the first base. V ends up 1 base short and J 2 bases short, with an unmatched junction base count of 13. CDR1 LGHNA and CDR2 YNFKEQ are derived from the germline V gene. Libraries were prepared through the immunoSEQ multiplex PCR assay. The multiplex PCR relied on a mix of 60 forward primers for TCR Vbeta segments and 13 reverse primers for TCR Jbeta segments. A multiplex PCR assay on genomic DNA amplified the CDR3 region of rearranged TCR beta genes. The Illumina HiSeq System was used to sequence the amplified TCR beta libraries as 87-base-pair reads. Concerning the study's data processing: A later analysis tallied roughly 76 million unique TCR beta chains across the 650 to 750 repertoires, and approximately 12 million of those chains were shared by two or more donors. Raw reads were error-corrected and collapsed into unique sequences with a nearest-neighbor algorithm that merged closely related sequences to remove PCR and sequencing errors. To assign V, D and J gene segments, CDR3 sequences were aligned to IMGT reference sequences. For a sequence to be retained, a match of at least six nucleotides to both a V gene segment and a J gene segment was required. A rearrangement counted as productive if the CDR3 had no stop codons and remained in frame with V and J, and every other rearrangement counted as non-productive. CDR3 was defined according to IMGT convention as the region running from the second conserved V-encoded cysteine to the conserved J-encoded phenylalanine. Sequences without an unambiguous match to a single V gene segment were excluded from the earlier analysis of almost 600 of the donors. An earlier analysis of just under 600 of the donors called V segments functional above 56.7% productive rearrangements and segregating when the between-donor standard deviation exceeded 5%. A statistical classification framework was developed to diagnose cytomegalovirus status using the catalog of TCR beta chain sequences. V and J gene assignment, in a later analysis, came from comparing TCR nucleotide sequences with IMGT/GENE-DB human TR gene sequences. A later analysis assigned CDR3 sequences and most-parsimonious VDJ recombination scenarios with the TCRdist pipeline. In a later analysis, each TCR beta chain was defined by its CDR3 amino acid sequence together with its V-gene family, and reads without a unique V-gene family were excluded. A later analysis removed several hundred highly shared, low-generation-probability nucleotide sequences to deal with suspected cross-contamination and a sequencing artifact. For each public chain, a later analysis derived a clonal expansion index from normalized ranks of inferred template counts within each repertoire. In a later analysis, generation probabilities were computed with a VDJ recombination model fitted to out-of-frame rearrangements, and the resulting probabilities were checked against IGoR. In a later analysis, hypergeometric tests were used to score TCR-TCR, TCR-HLA and TCR-CMV co-occurrence, with a repertoire-size bias correction applied to TCR pairs. A later analysis estimated false discovery rates by permuting HLA or CMV assignments 20 times. In a later analysis, co-occurring TCRs were grouped using DBSCAN, and TCRdist sequence similarity was added for clustering within HLA-allele-positive subsets. Repertoires with fewer than 30,000 or more than 120,000 public chains were left out of co-occurrence clustering, as were about 5 repertoires with anomalous nucleotide sharing. TCRdb obtained this table from immuneACCESS and retained in-frame rearrangements with V and J assigned. These tables miss some clones; where compared with another copy, unresolved V genes account for less than half of the shortfall, and the remainder is unexplained. The DNA gave D and trimming, while V, J and clone size come from that table. This sample lists over 100,000 clones; roughly 73% were detected once. The leading ten clones occupy more than 0.7% of the sample.

Input material: PBMCs. Here the chain combines TRBV4-2 and TRBJ2-1; 8 central nucleotides agree with TRBD2. The source of this sequence is a woman in her 30s in good health and CMV-seronegative. CDR3 protein: CASSQVPRSGRRTYNEQFF. The bases are TGTGCCAGCAGCCAAGTACCACGGAGCGGGAGAAGGACCTACAATGAGCAGTTCTTC.